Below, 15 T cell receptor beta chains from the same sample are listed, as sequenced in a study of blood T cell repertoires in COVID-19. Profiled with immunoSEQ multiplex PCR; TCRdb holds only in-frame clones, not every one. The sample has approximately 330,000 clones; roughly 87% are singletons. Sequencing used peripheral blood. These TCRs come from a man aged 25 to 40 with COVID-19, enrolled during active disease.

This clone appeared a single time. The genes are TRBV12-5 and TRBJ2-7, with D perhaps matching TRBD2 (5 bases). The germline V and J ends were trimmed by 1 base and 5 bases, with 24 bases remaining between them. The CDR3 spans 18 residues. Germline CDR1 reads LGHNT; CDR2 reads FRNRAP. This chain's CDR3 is CASGLALGTTRPPHEQYF. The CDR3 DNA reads TGTGCTAGTGGTTTGGCCCTGGGTACTACTAGACCTCCCCACGAGCAGTACTTC.

In DNA form, the CDR3 reads TGTGCCAGCAGCTTGGGACTAGCGGGGGCAGGAGATACGCAGTATTTT. The encoded protein is CASSLGLAGAGDTQYF. The chain employs TRBV11-3 and TRBJ2-3; 14 bases agree with TRBD2. The V segment lost 3 bases and the J segment 5 bases; nucleotides outside the gene matches: 4. Germline lookup yields CDR1 SGHNT and CDR2 YENEEA. The CDR3 is 16 residues long.

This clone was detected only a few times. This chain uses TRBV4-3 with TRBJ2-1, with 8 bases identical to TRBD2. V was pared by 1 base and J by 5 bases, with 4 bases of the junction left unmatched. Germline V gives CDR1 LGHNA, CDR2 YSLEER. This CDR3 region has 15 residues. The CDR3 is CASSQAGTSDNEQFF. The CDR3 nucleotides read TGCGCCAGCAGCCAAGCCGGGACTAGTGACAATGAGCAGTTCTTC.

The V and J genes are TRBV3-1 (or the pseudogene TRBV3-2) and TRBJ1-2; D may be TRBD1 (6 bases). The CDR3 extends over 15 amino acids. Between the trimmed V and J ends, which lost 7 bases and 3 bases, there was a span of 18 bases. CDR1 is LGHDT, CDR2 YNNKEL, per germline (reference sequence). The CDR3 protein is CASTHSGERDYGYTF. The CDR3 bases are TGTGCCAGCACCCATTCAGGGGAACGGGACTATGGCTACACCTTC.

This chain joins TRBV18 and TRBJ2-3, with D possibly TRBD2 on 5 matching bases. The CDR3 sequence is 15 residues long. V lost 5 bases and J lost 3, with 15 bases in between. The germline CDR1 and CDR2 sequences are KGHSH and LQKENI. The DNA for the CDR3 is TGTGCCAGCTCATTACTAGTCTCTACAACAGATACGCAGTATTTT. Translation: CASSLLVSTTDTQYF.

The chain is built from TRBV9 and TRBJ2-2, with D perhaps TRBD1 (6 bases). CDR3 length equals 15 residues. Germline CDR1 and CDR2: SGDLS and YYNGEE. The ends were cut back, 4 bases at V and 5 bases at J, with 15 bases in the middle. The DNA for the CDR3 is TGTGCCAGCAGCCCAACTGGACAGACTACCGGGGAGCTGTTTTTT. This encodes CASSPTGQTTGELFF. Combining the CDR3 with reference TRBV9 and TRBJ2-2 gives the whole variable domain DSGVTQTPKHLITATGQRVTLRCSPRSGDLSVYWYQQSLDQGLQFLIQYYNGEERAKGNILERFSAQQFPDLHSELNLSSLELGDSALYFCASSPTGQTTGELFFGEGSRLTVL.

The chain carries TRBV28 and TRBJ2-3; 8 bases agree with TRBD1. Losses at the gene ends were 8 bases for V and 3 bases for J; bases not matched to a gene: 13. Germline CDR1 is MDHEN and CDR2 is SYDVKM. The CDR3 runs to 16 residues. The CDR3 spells CASHPPGGMGTDTQYF. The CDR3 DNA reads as TGTGCCAGCCACCCGCCAGGGGGCATGGGGACAGATACGCAGTATTTT.

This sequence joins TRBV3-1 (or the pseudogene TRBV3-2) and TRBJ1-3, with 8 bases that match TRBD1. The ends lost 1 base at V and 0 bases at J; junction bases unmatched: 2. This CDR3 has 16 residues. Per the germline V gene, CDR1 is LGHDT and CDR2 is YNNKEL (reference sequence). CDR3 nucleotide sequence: TGTGCCAGCAGCCAAGCTGGACAGGGCTCTGGAAACACCATATATTTT. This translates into CASSQAGQGSGNTIYF.

The CDR3 coding sequence is TGCGCCAGCAAAAAGACAGGGGAGGGATACGAGCAGTACTTC. Translating it yields CASKKTGEGYEQYF. The gene calls are TRBV5-1 and TRBJ2-7, with D perhaps matching TRBD1 (8 bases). The V end lost 6 bases, the J end lost 4 bases, and 17 bases lay between the germline ends. This CDR3 contains 14 residues. CDR1 and CDR2 (germline): SGHRS, YFSETQ.

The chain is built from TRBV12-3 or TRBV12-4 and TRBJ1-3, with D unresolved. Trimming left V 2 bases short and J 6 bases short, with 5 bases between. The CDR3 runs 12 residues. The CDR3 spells CASSLIENTIYF. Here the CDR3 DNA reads TGTGCCAGCAGTTTAATAGAAAACACCATATATTTT.

The CDR3 region is CASSPGQVNLGTQYF. The CDR3 DNA sequence: TGTGCCAGTAGTCCCGGACAGGTGAATCTTGGTACGCAGTATTTT. The rearrangement uses TRBV19 and TRBJ2-3; 7 nucleotides match TRBD1. Germline trimming cut 5 bases from V and 8 bases from J; bases unmatched to any gene: 13. CDR3 length equals 15 residues. Germline V gives CDR1 LNHDA, CDR2 SQIVND (reference sequence).

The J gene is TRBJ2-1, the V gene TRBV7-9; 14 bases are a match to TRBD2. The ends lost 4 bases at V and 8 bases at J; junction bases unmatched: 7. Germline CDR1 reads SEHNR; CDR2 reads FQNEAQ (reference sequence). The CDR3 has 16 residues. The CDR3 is CASSSGLAGVSDEQFF. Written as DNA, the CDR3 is TGTGCCAGCAGCTCGGGACTAGCGGGAGTGTCAGATGAGCAGTTCTTC.

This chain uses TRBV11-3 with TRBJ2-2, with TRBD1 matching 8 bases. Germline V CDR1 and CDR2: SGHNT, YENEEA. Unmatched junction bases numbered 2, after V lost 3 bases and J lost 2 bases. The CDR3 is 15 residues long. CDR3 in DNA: TGTGCCAGCAGCTTGACAGGGGCCAACACCGGGGAGCTGTTTTTT. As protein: CASSLTGANTGELFF.

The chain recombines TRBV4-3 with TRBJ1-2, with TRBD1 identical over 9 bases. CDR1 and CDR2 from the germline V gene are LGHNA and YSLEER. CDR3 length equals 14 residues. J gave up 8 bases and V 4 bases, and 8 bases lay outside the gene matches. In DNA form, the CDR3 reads TGCGCCAGCAGCCGTATACAGGGGGCAGAGGGCTACACCTTC. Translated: CASSRIQGAEGYTF.

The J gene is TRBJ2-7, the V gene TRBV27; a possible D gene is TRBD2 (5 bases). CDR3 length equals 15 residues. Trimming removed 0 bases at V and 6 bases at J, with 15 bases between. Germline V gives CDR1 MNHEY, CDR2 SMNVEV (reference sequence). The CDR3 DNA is TGTGCCAGCAGTTTATCGGCAGGTCTTCGGGGCGAGCAGTACTTC. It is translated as CASSLSAGLRGEQYF.